This T cell receptor beta chain comes out of a study of blood T cell repertoires in COVID-19 (dated by TCRdb to about 2020). Background for the entire study: Samples from collaborators originated in the United States, Italy and Spain and spanned both the acute and convalescent phases of COVID-19. The repertoires were made available in a free public database intended to serve as a resource for research on the immune response to SARS-CoV-2. Samples were obtained from the ongoing ImmuneRACE study (first 160 participants) and from 1,200 or so subjects provided by 6 global collaborators. The material from the prospective study consisted of cDNA or gDNA derived from T cells, B-cell-depleted T cells, or PBMCs. Where HLA class I and class II types were available, the types were taken from metadata supplied by the sample provider, not from assay-based typing. Subjects who had been exposed to COVID-19, were actively infected with it, or had recovered from it provided the deeply sampled blood TCRbeta repertoires that made up the dataset. Nearly every sample came with metadata listing a de-identified subject ID, COVID-19 status, age in years and sex.

What the authors observed across the whole study: How much clinical and demographic metadata was included differed by source and by participant, and the metadata was provided uncurated.

A note on this clone: Its antigen has not been determined. No clone much larger than this one lies a single base away; base qualities are absent.

V lost 6 bases and J lost 3 bases; the stretch between them is 9 bases long. The germline V gene encodes CDR1 SNHLY and CDR2 FYNNEI. Including the terminal cysteine and phenylalanine, the CDR3 comprises 13 residues. Left in the record is the CDR3 DNA by itself, 39 bases read in frame from the first base. TCRbeta CDR3 regions were amplified from genomic DNA by means of the immunoSEQ Assay, a bias-controlled multiplex PCR. As for the authors' bioinformatics: The number of nucleated cells in each sample was estimated by amplification of reference gene primers within the assay. To quantify the absolute abundance of each unique TCRbeta CDR3 rearrangement, sequence reads were collapsed and filtered. For each sample, productive Simpson clonality was calculated as the square root of Simpson's diversity index across productive rearrangements. TCRdb limited this immuneACCESS table to in-frame rearrangements with V and J called. A share of clones is missing; checked studies link under half to unresolved V genes, and the rest is unexplained. The DNA gave D and trimming, while V, J and clone size come from that table. The sample records approximately 200,000 clones, more than 70% of which are singletons. Together, the top ten hold over 7% of the sample.

Participants in the prospective study were enrolled through a virtual design, were aged roughly 18 to 100 years, and lived in 24 United States geographic areas. Cohort assignment in the prospective study relied on participant-reported clinical history from a screening survey and a study questionnaire. For ImmuneRACE Cohort 3, a participant was defined as recovered based on two consecutive negative NP/OP PCR tests, clearance by a healthcare professional, or resolution of symptoms. Each participant in the prospective study had whole blood, serum and a nasopharyngeal or oropharyngeal swab collected by mobile phlebotomists. Prospective study participants could optionally give additional blood draws and questionnaires over an approximately two-month period. Before DNA extraction, blood samples from the prospective study were shipped at room temperature or frozen.

The sequencing sample was made of PBMCs or T cells enriched from blood (not recorded which). The sequence was obtained from a woman between 25 and 40 years old who had recovered from COVID-19. Recombination linked TRBV2 to TRBJ2-4; no D gene call is confident. The DNA reads TGTGCCAGCAGGCGAGAAGTCAAAAACATTCAGTACTTC. Its product reads: CASRREVKNIQYF.